What follows is one T cell receptor beta chain and its context. Original analysis: ImmunoSEQ junction-only sequences lacked quality scores, so their filtering differed. Sequencing was performed with immunoSEQ multiplex PCR; in TCRdb, only in-frame clones are kept and a portion is missing. From that table come the V and J calls and clone size; the DNA was used to work out D and trimming. The data show more than 450,000 clones, with 79% seen just once and over 10% held by the top ten. The sample is drawn from a study of shared clonotypes between healthy human individuals. Across the whole study: Participating donors consisted of a couple of women and a few men aged 18 to 49.

This CDR3 has 14 amino acids. CDR1 and CDR2 (germline): MDHEN, SYDVKM. The V gene end was trimmed by 6 bases and the J gene end by 4 bases; junction bases not matched to a gene: 6. The sequence derives from a woman aged 40-49 years in good health. Some clones in this sample may be carry-over from other donors' samples. Sequencing was carried out using PBMCs. The rearrangement links TRBV28 to TRBJ1-5; 7 bases fit TRBD1. The CDR3 region has the DNA TGTGCCAGCAGAGAAACAGGGGATAATCAGCCCCAGCATTTT. As protein: CASRETGDNQPQHF.